These 3 T cell receptor beta chains share one sample of origin, sequenced in a study of blood T cell repertoires in COVID-19. Assay used: immunoSEQ multiplex PCR; TCRdb lists only in-frame clones, some missing. The sample includes 140,000 or so clones, around 83% seen only once; the top ten take approximately 9.1%. Material for sequencing was PBMCs or T cells enriched from blood (not recorded which). The receptors shown here come from a man aged 50-60 years who had recovered from COVID-19.

The V gene is TRBV11-2, the J gene TRBJ2-7; 8 nucleotides align to TRBD2. The length of the CDR3 is 15 residues. J gave up 3 bases and V 3 bases, and 7 bases lay outside the gene matches. Germline V lookup: CDR1 SGHAT, CDR2 FQNNGV. In DNA form, the CDR3 reads TGTGCCAGCAGCTTGGGGCGGGGGGCTTTCTACGAGCAGTACTTC. Its protein product is CASSLGRGAFYEQYF.

The CDR3 reads CASSEGSGTESYEQYF. The DNA for the CDR3 is TGCGCCAGCAGTGAAGGCTCCGGGACAGAGTCCTACGAGCAGTACTTC. The chain combines TRBV10-1 with TRBJ2-7; 7 nucleotides line up with TRBD1. The CDR3 is 16 amino acids. Trimming cost V 3 bases and J 1 base; bases outside gene matches: 9. The V gene's germline CDR1 is WNHNN and CDR2 SYGVQD (reference sequence).

The chain links TRBV19 to TRBJ1-5; D uncertain. The CDR3 extends over 18 amino acids. Per the germline V gene, CDR1 is LNHDA and CDR2 is SQIVND (reference sequence). V was trimmed by 3 bases and J by 0 bases, leaving 18 bases between them. CDR3 DNA sequence: TGTGCCAGTAGTATGCCTCTTGAGCAGGCCTATAGCAATCAGCCCCAGCATTTT. It translates to CASSMPLEQAYSNQPQHF.